This entry features one T cell receptor beta chain sequence. Antigen unknown. The sample originates from a study of shared clonotypes between healthy human individuals. Points from the study as a whole: It was observed that approximately 5% of naive CD4 clonotypes were shared across several donors. Shared clonotypes across all four donors exceeded non-shared ones in generation probability.

Assay: immunoSEQ multiplex PCR; the TCRdb copy retains only in-frame clones and omits some. The sample yields around 2.3 million clones, 90% to 96% seen once. The sample was naive CD4+ T cells sorted from blood. Documented subset: CD45RA+ positively selected. The receptor was isolated from a man aged 18 to 29 in good health.

The CDR3: CASSRGRGTDTQYF. The CDR3 DNA reads TGCGCCAGCAGCCGAGGCCGGGGCACAGATACGCAGTATTTT. The chain employs TRBV4-1 and TRBJ2-3; D not resolved. The germline V gene encodes CDR1 MGHRA and CDR2 YSYEKL. The CDR3 extends over 14 amino acids. Trimming left V 4 bases short and J 1 base short, with 9 bases between.